The 8 T cell receptor beta chains reported below all come from one sample, sequenced in a study of post-analysis software for immune sequencing data. Built from TCR beta cDNA, the libraries had unique molecular identifiers in them. TCRdb fed the PCR reads into MiXCR, producing one record per CDR3 protein. The sample gives about 810,000 distinct CDR3 sequences, about 53% of which show up once; over 4% is in the top ten. Findings of the study overall: Among 5 or 6 TRBV segments more frequent in patients than controls were TRBV5-6, TRBV5-1 and TRBV20-1.

No antigen has been identified for these receptors. Specimen: blood. These receptors all stem from a girl aged 5 to 17 with multiple sclerosis.

The rearrangement joins TRBV29-1 to TRBJ2-7, with TRBD1 matching 8 bases. The CDR3 covers 14 residues. Germline CDR1 is SQVTM and CDR2 is ANQGSEA. Trimming cost V 1 base and J 0 bases; bases outside gene matches: 2. CDR3 DNA: TGCAGCGTTGAAGGACAGGGGACCTCCTACGAGCAGTACTTC. Amino acid sequence: CSVEGQGTSYEQYF.

This chain links TRBV7-6 with TRBJ2-2; D perhaps matches TRBD1 (6 bases). Germline V gives CDR1 SGHVS, CDR2 FNYEAQ. V lost 6 bases and J lost 0, with 11 bases in between. This CDR3 comprises 15 residues. CDR3 DNA: TGTGCCAGCAGACCAGGGGCACCGAACACCGGGGAGCTGTTTTTT. It specifies CASRPGAPNTGELFF.

This clonotype has a handful of counts. V is TRBV9 and J is TRBJ2-7, with TRBD1 matching 10 bases. Germline CDR1 is SGDLS and CDR2 is YYNGEE. This CDR3 has 14 amino acids. Trimming removed 3 bases from V and 6 bases from J; junction bases left unmatched: 6. CDR3 sequence: CASSGQGALTEQYF. The CDR3 region has the DNA TGTGCCAGCAGCGGACAGGGGGCCTTGACCGAGCAGTACTTC.

The rearrangement uses TRBV21-1 and TRBJ2-4; TRBD1 is the table's D call, not checked against the DNA. TRBV21-1 is deemed a pseudogene. This CDR3 spans 15 amino acids. DNA for the CDR3: TGTGCCAGCAGCCCCCAGGTAAACCGGGCGAACATTCAGTACTTC. Translating it yields CASSPQVNRANIQYF.

This clonotype has a handful of counts. J is TRBJ2-1 and V is TRBV5-1; the match to TRBD2 covers 7 bases. The CDR3 has 15 residues. The J segment lost 0 bases and the V segment lost 4 bases, leaving 4 bases of the junction unmatched. The germline V gene has CDR1 SGHRS and CDR2 YFSETQ. As DNA, the CDR3 is TGCGCCAGCAGCACGCGGGAGAGCTCCTACAATGAGCAGTTCTTC. Its protein is CASSTRESSYNEQFF.

The chain joins TRBV3-1 to TRBJ2-3, with a weak D call TRBD1 (6 bases). V lost 4 bases and J lost 0, with 11 bases in between. The CDR3 runs 15 residues. Germline CDR1 LGHDT, CDR2 YNNKEL (reference sequence). The chain's CDR3 is CASSREGTSTDTQYF. CDR3 nucleotide sequence: TGTGCCAGCAGCCGTGAAGGGACAAGCACAGATACGCAGTATTTT.

This clonotype was observed a handful of times. The chain joins TRBV20-1 to TRBJ2-4; unclear D gene. Germline assignment: CDR1 DFQATT and CDR2 SNEGSKA (reference sequence). V was trimmed by 3 bases and J by 4 bases, leaving 19 bases between them. This CDR3 has 16 amino acids. CDR3 residues: CSARRPRFKSKNIQYF. CDR3 sequence (DNA): TGCAGTGCTAGGCGACCCCGATTCAAGTCAAAAAACATTCAGTACTTC.

This clonotype has just one count. The chain joins TRBV20-1 to TRBJ2-1; 9 nucleotides align to TRBD2. The V gene end was trimmed by 0 bases and the J gene end by 8 bases; junction bases not matched to a gene: 5. In germline, CDR1 is DFQATT, CDR2 SNEGSKA (reference sequence). The CDR3 spans 14 residues. This CDR3 reads CSARDWREGHEQFF. CDR3 nucleotide sequence: TGCAGTGCTAGAGATTGGCGGGAGGGCCATGAGCAGTTCTTC.